This T cell receptor (beta chain) was retrieved from a study of cytomegalovirus exposure and HLA in healthy donors. The donors were healthy bone marrow donors. Although they were nominally healthy when sampled, donors likely had unrecorded immune exposures. The CDR3 spans 14 residues. J gave up 5 bases and V 4 bases, and 4 bases lay outside the gene matches. From germline, CDR1 is MNHEY and CDR2 SVGAGI. It was with 60 Vbeta and 13 Jbeta primers that the PCR ran. Sequenced by immunoSEQ multiplex PCR; TCRdb stores in-frame clones only, minus some. The repertoire holds roughly 140,000 clones, with 80% as singletons.

The sequencing sample was made of PBMCs. This sequence was found in a man aged 40-55 years in good health and CMV-seropositive. This chain connects TRBV6-5 to TRBJ1-5; 8 bases match TRBD1. CDR3 in amino acids: CASSSMDRDQPQHF. CDR3 in DNA: TGTGCCAGCAGTTCCATGGACAGGGATCAGCCCCAGCATTTT.